What follows is one T cell receptor beta chain and its context. This specimen belongs to a study of T cell changes during pregnancy in multiple sclerosis. Only in-frame clones appear in the TCRdb table, and some are missing; sequencing was by immunoSEQ multiplex PCR. The profile shows approximately 100,000 clones, approximately 94% of them singletons. This TCR was sampled from a female donor with multiple sclerosis, enrolled in a pregnancy study. The input for sequencing was peripheral blood, taken in the second trimester of pregnancy.

The chain's CDR3 is CASTGSAGLAGNEQFF. In nucleotides, the CDR3 is TGTGCCAGCACGGGATCGGCAGGACTAGCGGGAAATGAGCAGTTCTTC. This chain connects TRBV2 to TRBJ2-1, with 12 positions matching TRBD2. The CDR3 runs to 16 residues. Germline values: CDR1 SNHLY, CDR2 FYNNEI. Trimming took 7 bases from V and 7 from J; bases not matched to a gene: 11.